This T cell receptor (gamma chain) was retrieved from a study of γδ T cells in repeated Plasmodium falciparum infection. Study context: Age- and gender-matched Australian children served as comparison for malaria-exposed Malian children. Regarding the study as a whole: In Vdelta2-negative, largely Vdelta1+, gammadelta repertoires, repeated controlled infections appeared to drive clonal selection waves.

This CDR3 has 19 amino acids. V lost 2 bases to trimming and J lost 4 bases; unmatched junction nucleotides: 11. CDR1 is GITISATS and CDR2 is ISYDGTV in the germline V gene (reference sequence). Concerning this clone itself: Its antigen remains unidentified. TCRdb pairs this DNA with a much larger clone's protein that differs at residue 8, likely a read error; the protein shown was translated from the DNA.

TCRdb re-analyzed the multiplex PCR reads via CATT. The sample lists about 15,000 gamma-chain clones, about 1.5% occurring once. Bulk repertoires came from Vgamma9/Vdelta2+ or Vdelta2-negative gammadelta T cells flow-sorted from PBMC. The TCR was taken from a pool of human donors (malaria-infected and uninfected, not separated). The sequenced sample was gamma-delta T cells from blood. V usage is TRGV9 and J usage is TRGJP. Here the J gene was assigned by germline matching of the DNA, as TCRdb has none. CDR3 nucleotides: TGTGCCTTGTGGGAGGGAACCAGATTACAAGAGTTGGGCAAAAAAATCAAGGTATTT. Protein product: CALWEGTRLQELGKKIKVF.